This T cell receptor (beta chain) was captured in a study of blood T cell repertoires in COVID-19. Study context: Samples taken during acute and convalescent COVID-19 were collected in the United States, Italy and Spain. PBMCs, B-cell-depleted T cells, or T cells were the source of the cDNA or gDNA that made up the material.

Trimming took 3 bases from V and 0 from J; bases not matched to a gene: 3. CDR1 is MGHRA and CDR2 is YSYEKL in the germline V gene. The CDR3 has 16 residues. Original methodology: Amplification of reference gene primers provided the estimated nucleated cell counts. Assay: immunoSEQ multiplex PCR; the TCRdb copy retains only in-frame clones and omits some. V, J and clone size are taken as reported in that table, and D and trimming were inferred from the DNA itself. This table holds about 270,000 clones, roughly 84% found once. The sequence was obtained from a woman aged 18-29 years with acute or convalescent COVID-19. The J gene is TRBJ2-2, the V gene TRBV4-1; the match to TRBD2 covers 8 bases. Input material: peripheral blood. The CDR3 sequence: CASSQGTSPNTGELFF. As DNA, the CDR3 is TGCGCCAGCAGCCAGGGGACTAGTCCGAACACCGGGGAGCTGTTTTTT.